These T cell receptor beta chains were read from a single sample in a study of shared clonotypes between healthy human individuals. Sequencing used immunoSEQ multiplex PCR; TCRdb keeps in-frame clones, though not all of them. The top ten clones hold approximately 1.2% of a sample with over a million clones, roughly 96% of them seen once. The sequenced sample consisted of naive CD4+ T cells sorted from blood. These receptors all come from a man aged 25 to 45 in good health. Each CDR3 is given with its conserved first and last residue. Each record gives: clone size, V gene, J gene, CDR3 protein. Clone size is not always given. Where it is, it says once, few, many or a class for expanded clones.

>.|TRBV12-5|TRBJ2-1
CASGFWNEQFF
>.|TRBV9|TRBJ2-5
CASSVGRETQYF
>once|TRBV21-1|TRBJ2-1
CASGLAEYNEQFF
>.|TRBV5-1|TRBJ2-7
CASSQRTATYEQYF
>.|TRBV7-9|TRBJ2-7
CATSWAGMYEQYF
>.|TRBV20-1|TRBJ1-5
CSARDNQPQHF
>.|TRBV15|TRBJ2-1
CATSRDIQREGIEQFF
>.|TRBV2|TRBJ2-2
CASSSRLTNTGELFF
>.|TRBV9|TRBJ2-3
CASSSGTFTDTQYF
>once|TRBV14|TRBJ2-1
CASSFKSSGRPYSYNEQFF
>.|TRBV27|TRBJ2-5
CASSFRGTSGRRWETQYF